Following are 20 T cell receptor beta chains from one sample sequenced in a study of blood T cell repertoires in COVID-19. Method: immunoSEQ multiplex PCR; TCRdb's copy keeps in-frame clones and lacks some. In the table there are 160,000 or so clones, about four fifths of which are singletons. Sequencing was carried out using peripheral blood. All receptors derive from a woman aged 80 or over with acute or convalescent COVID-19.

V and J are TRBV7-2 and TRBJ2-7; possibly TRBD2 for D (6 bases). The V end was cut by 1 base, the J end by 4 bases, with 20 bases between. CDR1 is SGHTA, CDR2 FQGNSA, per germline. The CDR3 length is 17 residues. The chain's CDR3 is CASSLGWRGNKGYEQYF. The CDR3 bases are TGTGCCAGCAGCTTAGGATGGAGGGGCAATAAGGGGTACGAGCAGTACTTC.

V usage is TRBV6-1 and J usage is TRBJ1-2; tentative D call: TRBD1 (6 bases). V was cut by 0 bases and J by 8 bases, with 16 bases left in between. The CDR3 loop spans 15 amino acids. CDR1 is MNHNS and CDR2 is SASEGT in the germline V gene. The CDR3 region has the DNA TGTGCCAGCAGTGAAGCGCGTGGGACGGGGGGCGGCTACACCTTC. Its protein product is CASSEARGTGGGYTF.

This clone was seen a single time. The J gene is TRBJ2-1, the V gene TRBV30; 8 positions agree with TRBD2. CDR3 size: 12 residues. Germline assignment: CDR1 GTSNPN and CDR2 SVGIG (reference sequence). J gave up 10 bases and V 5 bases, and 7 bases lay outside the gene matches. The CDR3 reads CAWRPGGWEQFF. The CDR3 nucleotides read TGTGCCTGGCGGCCGGGAGGGTGGGAGCAGTTCTTC.

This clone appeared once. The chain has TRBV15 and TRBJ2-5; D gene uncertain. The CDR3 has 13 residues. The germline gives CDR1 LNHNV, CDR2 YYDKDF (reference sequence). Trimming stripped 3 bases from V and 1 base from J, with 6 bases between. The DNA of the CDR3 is TGTGCCACCAGCAGCTACCCCCAAGAGACCCAGTACTTC. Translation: CATSSYPQETQYF.

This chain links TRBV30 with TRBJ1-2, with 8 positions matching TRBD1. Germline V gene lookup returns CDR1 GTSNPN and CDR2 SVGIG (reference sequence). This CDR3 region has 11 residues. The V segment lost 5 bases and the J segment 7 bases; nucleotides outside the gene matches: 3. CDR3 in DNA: TGTGCCTGGGGGACAGGCCGTGGCTACACCTTC. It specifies CAWGTGRGYTF.

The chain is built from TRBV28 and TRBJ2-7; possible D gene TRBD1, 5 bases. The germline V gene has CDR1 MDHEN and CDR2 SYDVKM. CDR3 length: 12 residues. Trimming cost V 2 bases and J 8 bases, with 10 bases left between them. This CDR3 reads CASSLQGLKQYF. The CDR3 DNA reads TGTGCCAGCAGTTTACAGGGTCTCAAGCAGTACTTC. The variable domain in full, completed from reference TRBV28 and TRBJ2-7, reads DVKVTQSSRYLVKRTGEKVFLECVQDMDHENMFWYRQDPGLGLRLIYFSYDVKMKEKGDIPEGYSVSREKKERFSLILESASTNQTSMYLCASSLQGLKQYFGPGTRLTVT.

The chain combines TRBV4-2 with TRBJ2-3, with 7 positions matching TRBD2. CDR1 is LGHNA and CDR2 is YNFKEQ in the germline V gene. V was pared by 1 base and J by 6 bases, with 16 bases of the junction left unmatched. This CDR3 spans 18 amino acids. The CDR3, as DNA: TGTGCCAGCAGCCAAGGATGGACGACGGGGGGACCCCCGGATACGCAGTATTTT. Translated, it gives CASSQGWTTGGPPDTQYF.

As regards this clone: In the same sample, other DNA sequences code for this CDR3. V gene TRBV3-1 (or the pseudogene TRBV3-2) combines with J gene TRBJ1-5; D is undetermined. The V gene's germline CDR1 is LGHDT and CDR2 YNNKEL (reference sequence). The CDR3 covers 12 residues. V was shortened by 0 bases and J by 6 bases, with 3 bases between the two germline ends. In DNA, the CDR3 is TGTGCCAGCAGCCAAGAAGCTCAGCCCCAGCATTTT. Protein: CASSQEAQPQHF.

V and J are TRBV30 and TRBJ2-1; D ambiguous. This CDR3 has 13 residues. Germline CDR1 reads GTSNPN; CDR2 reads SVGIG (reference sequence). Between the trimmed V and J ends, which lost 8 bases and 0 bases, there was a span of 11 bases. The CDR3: CAGARGSYNEQFF. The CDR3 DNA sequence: TGTGCCGGAGCGAGAGGCTCCTACAATGAGCAGTTCTTC.

CDR3 DNA: TGCAGCGTTGAGGGGGGGATAGGGAGCGCCGGGGAGCTGTTTTTT. It specifies CSVEGGIGSAGELFF. The rearrangement links TRBV29-1 to TRBJ2-2; 7 bases are shared with TRBD2. V shed 3 bases and J 6 bases; nucleotides not matched to a gene: 10. The length of the CDR3 is 15 residues. Germline values: CDR1 SQVTM, CDR2 ANQGSEA.

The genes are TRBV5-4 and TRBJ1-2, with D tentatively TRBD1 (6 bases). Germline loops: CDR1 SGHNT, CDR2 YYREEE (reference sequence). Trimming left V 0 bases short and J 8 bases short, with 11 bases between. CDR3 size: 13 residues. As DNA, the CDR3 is TGTGCCAGCAGCTTGGACAGGGTACAAGGCTACACCTTC. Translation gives CASSLDRVQGYTF.

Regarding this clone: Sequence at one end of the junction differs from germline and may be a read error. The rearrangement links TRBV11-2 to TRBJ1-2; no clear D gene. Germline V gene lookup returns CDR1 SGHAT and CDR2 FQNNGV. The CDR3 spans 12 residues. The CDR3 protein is CASSRTYDKVPF. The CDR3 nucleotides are TGTGCCAGCAGCCGAACTTACGACAAAGTGCCCTTC.

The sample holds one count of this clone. CDR3 sequence: CASSQAQGAWETQYF. Here the CDR3 DNA reads TGTGCCAGCAGCCAAGCACAGGGGGCCTGGGAGACCCAGTACTTC. The chain recombines TRBV3-1 (or the pseudogene TRBV3-2) with TRBJ2-5, with TRBD1 matching 9 bases. The CDR3 is made up of 15 amino acids. Germline CDR1 LGHDT, CDR2 YNNKEL (reference sequence). J was trimmed by 5 bases and V by 1 base; bases with no gene match: 5.

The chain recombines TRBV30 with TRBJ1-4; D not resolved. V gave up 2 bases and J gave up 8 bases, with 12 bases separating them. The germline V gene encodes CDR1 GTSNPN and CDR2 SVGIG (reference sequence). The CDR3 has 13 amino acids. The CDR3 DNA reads TGTGCCTGGAGTCGGGAGTTAGGGGAAAAACTGTTTTTT. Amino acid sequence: CAWSRELGEKLFF.

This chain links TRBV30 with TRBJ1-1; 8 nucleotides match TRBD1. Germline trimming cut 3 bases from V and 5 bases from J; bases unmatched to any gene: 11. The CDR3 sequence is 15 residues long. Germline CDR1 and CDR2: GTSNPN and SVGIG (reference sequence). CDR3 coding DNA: TGTGCCTGGAGCCTTCGACAGGGGAGAGTAACTGAAGCTTTCTTT. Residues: CAWSLRQGRVTEAFF.

The CDR3 DNA reads TGCGCCAGCAGCCATGACGGGAGCGAGCAGTACTTC. It specifies CASSHDGSEQYF. V gene TRBV4-1 combines with J gene TRBJ2-7; a weak D match, TRBD2 (6 bases). The CDR3 consists of 12 residues. CDR1 is MGHRA and CDR2 is YSYEKL in the germline V gene. Between the trimmed V and J ends, which lost 3 bases and 6 bases, there was a span of 9 bases.

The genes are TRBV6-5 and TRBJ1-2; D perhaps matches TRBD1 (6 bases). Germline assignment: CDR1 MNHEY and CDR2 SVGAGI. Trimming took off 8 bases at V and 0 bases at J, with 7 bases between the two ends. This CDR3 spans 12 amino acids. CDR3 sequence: CASGTTNYGYTF. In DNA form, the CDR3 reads TGTGCCAGCGGGACAACTAACTATGGCTACACCTTC.

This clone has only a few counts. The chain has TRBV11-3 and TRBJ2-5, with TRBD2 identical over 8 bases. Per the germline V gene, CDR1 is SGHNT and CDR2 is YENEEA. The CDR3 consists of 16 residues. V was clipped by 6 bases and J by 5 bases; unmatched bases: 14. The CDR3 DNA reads TGTGCCAGCAGTTTTCCGAGCGGGAGCGGAGGGGAGACCCAGTACTTC. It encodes CASSFPSGSGGETQYF.

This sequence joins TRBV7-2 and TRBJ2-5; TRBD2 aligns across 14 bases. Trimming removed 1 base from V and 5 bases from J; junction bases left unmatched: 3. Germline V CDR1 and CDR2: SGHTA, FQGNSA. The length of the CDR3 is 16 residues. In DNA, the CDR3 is TGTGCCAGCAGCTTAGGGACTAGCGGGGGGCGGGAGACCCAGTACTTC. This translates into CASSLGTSGGRETQYF. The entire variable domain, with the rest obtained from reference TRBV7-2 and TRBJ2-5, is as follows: GAGVSQSPSNKVTEKGKDVELRCDPISGHTALYWYRQSLGQGLEFLIYFQGNSAPDKSGLPSDRFSAERTGGSVSTLTIQRTQQEDSAVYLCASSLGTSGGRETQYFGPGTRLLVL.

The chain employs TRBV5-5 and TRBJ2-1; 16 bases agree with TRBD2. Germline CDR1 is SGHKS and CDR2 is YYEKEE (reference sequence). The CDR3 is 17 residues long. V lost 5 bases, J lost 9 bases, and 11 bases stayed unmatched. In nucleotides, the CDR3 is TGTGCCAGCAGTTTTCCGGGACTAGCGGGGGGGCAGAGTGAGCAGTTCTTC. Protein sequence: CASSFPGLAGGQSEQFF. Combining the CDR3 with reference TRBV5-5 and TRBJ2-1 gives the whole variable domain DAGVTQSPTHLIKTRGQQVTLRCSPISGHKSVSWYQQVLGQGPQFIFQYYEKEERGRGNFPDRFSARQFPNYSSELNVNALLLGDSALYLCASSFPGLAGGQSEQFFGPGTRLTVL.